This T cell receptor beta chain came from a study of post-analysis software for immune sequencing data. For the study at large: Secondary progressive, relapsing-remitting and progressive-relapsing multiple sclerosis were among the included disease courses.

The authors incorporated unique molecular identifiers into the TCR beta cDNA libraries. cDNA molecules numbering 400,000 to 550,000 came from about 0.94 to 9.7 million T cells. MiXCR was run by TCRdb on the PCR reads, yielding one entry per CDR3 protein. The table shows hundreds of thousands of distinct CDR3 sequences, with roughly 29% occurring only once. Trimming removed 0 bases from V and 2 bases from J, with 11 bases in between. CDR1 and CDR2 from the germline V gene are SGHTA and FQGNSA. The CDR3 is 15 residues long. Findings and caveats of the study: The authors found that F measure strongly co-clustered same-batch samples. TRBV5-6, TRBV5-1 and TRBV20-1 belonged to a set of about five TRBV segments that were more frequent in patients than controls. The normalized Chao1 diversity of multiple sclerosis patients was significantly lower than that of controls.

In its sample, this clonotype was seen a few times. Its antigen is undetermined. Input material: blood. The sequence was collected from a girl aged 10-17 years with multiple sclerosis. The V and J genes are TRBV7-2 and TRBJ2-7, with a weak D call TRBD2 (5 bases). The CDR3 DNA follows: TGTGCCAGCAGCTTAGCGTCGAGCGGTCCCTACGAGCAGTACTTC. This translates into CASSLASSGPYEQYF.